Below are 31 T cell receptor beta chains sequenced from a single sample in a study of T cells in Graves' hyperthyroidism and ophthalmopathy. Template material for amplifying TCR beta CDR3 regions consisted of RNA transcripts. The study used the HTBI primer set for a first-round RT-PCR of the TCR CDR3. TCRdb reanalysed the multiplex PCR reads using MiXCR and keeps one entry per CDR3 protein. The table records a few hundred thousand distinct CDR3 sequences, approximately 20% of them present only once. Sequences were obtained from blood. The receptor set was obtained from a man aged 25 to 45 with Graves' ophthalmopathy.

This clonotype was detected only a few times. The CDR3 reads CASIQDRTATEAFF. The CDR3 bases are TGTGCCAGTATACAAGACAGGACGGCGACTGAAGCTTTCTTT. The chain couples TRBV19 to TRBJ1-1; D perhaps matches TRBD1 (6 bases). This CDR3 comprises 14 residues. Germline CDR1 reads LNHDA; CDR2 reads SQIVND (reference sequence). V dropped 7 bases and J dropped 5 bases, with 17 bases sitting between them.

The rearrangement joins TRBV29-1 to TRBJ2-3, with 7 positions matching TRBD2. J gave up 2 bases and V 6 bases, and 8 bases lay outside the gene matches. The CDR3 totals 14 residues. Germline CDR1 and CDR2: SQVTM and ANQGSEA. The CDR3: CSVENSGFTDTQYF. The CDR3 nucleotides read TGCAGCGTCGAAAATAGCGGGTTCACAGATACGCAGTATTTT.

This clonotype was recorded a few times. CDR3 amino acids: CASSQDLRQGGEKLFF. CDR3 nucleotides: TGCGCCAGCAGCCAAGATCTACGACAGGGTGGCGAAAAACTGTTTTTT. This rearrangement joins TRBV4-1 to TRBJ1-4; 7 bases fit TRBD1. V was clipped by 0 bases and J by 8 bases; unmatched bases: 9. The CDR3 has 16 amino acids. CDR1 and CDR2 from the germline V gene are MGHRA and YSYEKL.

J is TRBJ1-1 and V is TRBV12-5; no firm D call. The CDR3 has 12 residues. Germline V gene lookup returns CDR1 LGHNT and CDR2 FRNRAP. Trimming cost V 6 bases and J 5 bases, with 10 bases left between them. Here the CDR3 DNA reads TGTGCTAGTGGAGCCGCTGTTACTGAAGCTTTCTTT. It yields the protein CASGAAVTEAFF.

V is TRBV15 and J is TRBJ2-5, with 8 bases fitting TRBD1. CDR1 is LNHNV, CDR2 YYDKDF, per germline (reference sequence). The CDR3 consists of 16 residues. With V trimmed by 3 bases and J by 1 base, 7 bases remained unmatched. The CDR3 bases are TGTGCCACCAGCAGCCGGGACAGGAATATCCAAGAGACCCAGTACTTC. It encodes CATSSRDRNIQETQYF.

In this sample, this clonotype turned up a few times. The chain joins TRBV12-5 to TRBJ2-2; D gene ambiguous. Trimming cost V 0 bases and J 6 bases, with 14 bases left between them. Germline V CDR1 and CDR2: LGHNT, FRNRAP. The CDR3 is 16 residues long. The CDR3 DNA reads TGTGCTAGTGGTTTGGTACGAGCCAGTGGGGCCGGGGAGCTGTTTTTT. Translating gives CASGLVRASGAGELFF.

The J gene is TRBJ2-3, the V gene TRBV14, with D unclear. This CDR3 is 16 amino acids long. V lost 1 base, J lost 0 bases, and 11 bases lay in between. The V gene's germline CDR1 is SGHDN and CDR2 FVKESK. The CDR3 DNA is TGTGCCAGCAGCCAAGCACGCGCGACAAGCACAGATACGCAGTATTTT. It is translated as CASSQARATSTDTQYF.

The CDR3 loop reads CASSQDQSGGSSYNEQFF. In DNA, the CDR3 is TGTGCCAGCAGCCAAGATCAGAGCGGGGGGAGCTCCTACAATGAGCAGTTCTTC. The chain is built from TRBV4-2 and TRBJ2-1; TRBD2 matches at 9 bases. Germline V CDR1 and CDR2: LGHNA, YNFKEQ. V shed 0 bases and J 0 bases; nucleotides not matched to a gene: 6. The CDR3 has 18 residues.

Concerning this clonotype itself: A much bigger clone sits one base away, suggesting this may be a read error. Here the CDR3 reads CAWGIGQGRYEQYF. In DNA form, the CDR3 reads TGTGCCTGGGGGATCGGACAGGGGAGGTACGAGCAGTACTTC. The V gene is TRBV30, the J gene TRBJ2-7; 9 bases map to TRBD1. The junction had 9 bases not matched to a gene; V was cut back by 5 bases and J by 4 bases. Germline values: CDR1 GTSNPN, CDR2 SVGIG (reference sequence). This CDR3 is 14 amino acids long.

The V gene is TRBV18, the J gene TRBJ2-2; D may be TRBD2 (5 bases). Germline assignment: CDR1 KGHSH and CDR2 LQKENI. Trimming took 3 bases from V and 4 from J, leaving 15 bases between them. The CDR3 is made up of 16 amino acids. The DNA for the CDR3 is TGTGCCAGCTCACCGCGAGCCAGCGGAGCCACCGGGGAGCTGTTTTTT. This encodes CASSPRASGATGELFF.

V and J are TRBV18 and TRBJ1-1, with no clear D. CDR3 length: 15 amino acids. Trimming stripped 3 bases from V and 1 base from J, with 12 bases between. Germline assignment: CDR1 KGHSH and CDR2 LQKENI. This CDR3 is CASSPLGVGNTEAFF. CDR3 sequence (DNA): TGTGCCAGCTCACCCCTTGGGGTGGGGAACACTGAAGCTTTCTTT.

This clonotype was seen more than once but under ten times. CDR3 in DNA: TGTGCCAGCAGCCCCCAGGGGGATGAGCAGTTCTTC. It translates to CASSPQGDEQFF. This chain uses TRBV4-2 with TRBJ2-1; TRBD1 matches 7 bases. The germline CDR1 and CDR2 sequences are LGHNA and YNFKEQ. J lost 8 bases, V lost 4 bases, and 2 bases had no gene match. The CDR3 loop spans 12 amino acids.

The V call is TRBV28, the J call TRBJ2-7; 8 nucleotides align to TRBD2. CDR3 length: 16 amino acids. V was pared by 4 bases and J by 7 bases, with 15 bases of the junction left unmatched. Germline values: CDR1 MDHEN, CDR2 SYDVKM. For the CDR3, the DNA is TGTGCCAGCAGTTCCTACCCCACTGGCGGGGGGCCGGAGCAGTACTTC. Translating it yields CASSSYPTGGGPEQYF.

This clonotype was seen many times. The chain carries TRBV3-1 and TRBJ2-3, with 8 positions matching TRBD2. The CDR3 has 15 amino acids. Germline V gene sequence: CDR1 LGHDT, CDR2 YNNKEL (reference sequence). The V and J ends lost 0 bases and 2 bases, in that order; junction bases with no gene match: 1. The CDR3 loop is CASSQELADTDTQYF. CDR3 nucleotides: TGTGCCAGCAGCCAAGAACTAGCGGACACAGATACGCAGTATTTT.

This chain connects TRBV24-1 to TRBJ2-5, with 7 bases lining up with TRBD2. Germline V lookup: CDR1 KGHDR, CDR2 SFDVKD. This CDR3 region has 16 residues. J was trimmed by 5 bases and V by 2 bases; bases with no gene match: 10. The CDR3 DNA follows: TGTGCCACCAGTGATTGGGGGACTACCCTCGAGGAGACCCAGTACTTC. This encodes CATSDWGTTLEETQYF.

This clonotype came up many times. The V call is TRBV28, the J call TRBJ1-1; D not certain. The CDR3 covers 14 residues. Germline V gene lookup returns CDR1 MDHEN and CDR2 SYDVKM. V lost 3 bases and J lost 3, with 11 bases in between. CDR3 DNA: TGTGCCAGCAGTTTTGAGGGTGGTGACACTGAAGCTTTCTTT. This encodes CASSFEGGDTEAFF.

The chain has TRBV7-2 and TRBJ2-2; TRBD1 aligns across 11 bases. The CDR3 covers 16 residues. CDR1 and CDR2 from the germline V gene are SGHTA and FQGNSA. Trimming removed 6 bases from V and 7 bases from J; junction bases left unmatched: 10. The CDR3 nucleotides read TGTGCCAGCAGATATAGGACAGGGGGCGACGGCGGGGAGCTGTTTTTT. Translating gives CASRYRTGGDGGELFF.

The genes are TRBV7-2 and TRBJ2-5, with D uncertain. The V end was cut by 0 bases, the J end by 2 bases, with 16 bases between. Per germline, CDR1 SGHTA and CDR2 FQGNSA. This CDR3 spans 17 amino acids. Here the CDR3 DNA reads TGTGCCAGCAGCTTAGCACCAGGTCGACGGCAACAAGAGACCCAGTACTTC. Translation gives CASSLAPGRRQQETQYF.

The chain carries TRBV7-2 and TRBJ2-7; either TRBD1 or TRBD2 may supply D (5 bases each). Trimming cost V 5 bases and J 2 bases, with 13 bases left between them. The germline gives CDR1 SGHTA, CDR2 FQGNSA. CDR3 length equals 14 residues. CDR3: CASSPGTDPYEQYF. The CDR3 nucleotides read TGTGCCAGCAGCCCCGGGACGGATCCCTACGAGCAGTACTTC.

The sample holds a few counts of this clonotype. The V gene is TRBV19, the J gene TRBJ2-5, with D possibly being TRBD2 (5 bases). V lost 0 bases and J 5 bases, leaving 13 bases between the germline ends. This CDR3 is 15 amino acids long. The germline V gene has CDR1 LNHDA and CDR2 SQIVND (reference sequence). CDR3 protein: CASSIEGRLQETQYF. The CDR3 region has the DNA TGTGCCAGTAGTATAGAAGGCAGACTACAGGAGACCCAGTACTTC.

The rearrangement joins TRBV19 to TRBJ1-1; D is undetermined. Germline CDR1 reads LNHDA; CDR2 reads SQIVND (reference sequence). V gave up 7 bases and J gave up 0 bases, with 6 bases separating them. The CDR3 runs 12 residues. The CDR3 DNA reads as TGTGCCAGTAAGAGGCTGAACACTGAAGCTTTCTTT. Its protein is CASKRLNTEAFF.

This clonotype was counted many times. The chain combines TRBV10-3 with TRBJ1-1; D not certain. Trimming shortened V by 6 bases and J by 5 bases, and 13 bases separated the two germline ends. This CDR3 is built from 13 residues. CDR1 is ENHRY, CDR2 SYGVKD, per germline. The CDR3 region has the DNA TGTGCCATCAGATACGCTCTTGGGACTGAAGCTTTCTTT. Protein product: CAIRYALGTEAFF.

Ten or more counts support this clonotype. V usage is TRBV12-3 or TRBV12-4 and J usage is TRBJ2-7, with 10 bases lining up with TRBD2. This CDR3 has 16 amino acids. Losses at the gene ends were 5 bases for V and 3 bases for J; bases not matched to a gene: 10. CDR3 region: CASSRDSGRNVYEQYF. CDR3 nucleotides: TGTGCCAGCAGTAGAGATAGCGGGAGGAACGTCTACGAGCAGTACTTC.

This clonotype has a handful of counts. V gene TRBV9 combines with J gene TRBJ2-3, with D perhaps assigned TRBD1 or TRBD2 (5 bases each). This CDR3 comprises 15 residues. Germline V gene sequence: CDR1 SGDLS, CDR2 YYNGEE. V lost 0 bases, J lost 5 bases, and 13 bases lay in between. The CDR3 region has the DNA TGTGCCAGCAGCGTAGCGGGATATGGGGGAGATACGCAGTATTTT. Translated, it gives CASSVAGYGGDTQYF.

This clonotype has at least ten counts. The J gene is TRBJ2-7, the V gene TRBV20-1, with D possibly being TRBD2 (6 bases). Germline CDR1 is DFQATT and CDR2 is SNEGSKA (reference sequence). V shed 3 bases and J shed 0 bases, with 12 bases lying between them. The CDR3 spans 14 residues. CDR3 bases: TGCAGTGCTAGTTTGGCGCGGGACTCCTACGAGCAGTACTTC. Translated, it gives CSASLARDSYEQYF.

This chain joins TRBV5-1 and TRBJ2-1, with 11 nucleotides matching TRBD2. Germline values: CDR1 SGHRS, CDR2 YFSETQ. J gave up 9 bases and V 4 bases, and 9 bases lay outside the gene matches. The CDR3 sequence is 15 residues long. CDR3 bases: TGCGCCAGCAGCCTAATAGCGGGAGGGCCAGTTGAGCAGTTCTTC. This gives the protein CASSLIAGGPVEQFF.

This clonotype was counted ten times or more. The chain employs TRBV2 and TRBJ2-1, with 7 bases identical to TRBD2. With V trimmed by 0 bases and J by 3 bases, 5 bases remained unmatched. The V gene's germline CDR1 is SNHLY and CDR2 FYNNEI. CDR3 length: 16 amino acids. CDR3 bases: TGTGCCAGCAGTGAAGCTAGTCTAGCGGACTACAATGAGCAGTTCTTC. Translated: CASSEASLADYNEQFF.

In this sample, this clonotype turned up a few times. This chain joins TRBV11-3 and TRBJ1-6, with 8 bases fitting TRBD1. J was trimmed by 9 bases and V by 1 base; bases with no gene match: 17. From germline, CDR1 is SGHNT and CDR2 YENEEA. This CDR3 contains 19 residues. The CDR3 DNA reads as TGTGCCAGCAGCTTAGCTCTTGGTGGCAGGGGGCATCGGGGTTCACCCCTCCACTTT. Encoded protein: CASSLALGGRGHRGSPLHF.

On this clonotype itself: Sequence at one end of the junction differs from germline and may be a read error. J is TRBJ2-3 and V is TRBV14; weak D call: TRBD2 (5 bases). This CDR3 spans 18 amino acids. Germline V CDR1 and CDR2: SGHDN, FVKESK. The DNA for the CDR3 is TGTGCCAGCAGCTTTCGGTTCGGGAATAGATTTAGCACAGATACGCAGTGTTTT. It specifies CASSFRFGNRFSTDTQCF.

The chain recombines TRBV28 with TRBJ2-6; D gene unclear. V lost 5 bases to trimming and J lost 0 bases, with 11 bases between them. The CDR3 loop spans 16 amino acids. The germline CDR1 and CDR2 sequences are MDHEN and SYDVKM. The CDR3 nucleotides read TGTGCCAGCAGTACCCTTACCTACTCTGGGGCCAACGTCCTGACTTTC. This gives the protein CASSTLTYSGANVLTF.

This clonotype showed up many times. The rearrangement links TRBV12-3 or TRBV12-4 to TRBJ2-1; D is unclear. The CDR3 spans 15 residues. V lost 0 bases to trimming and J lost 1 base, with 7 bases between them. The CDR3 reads CASSLAGISYNEQFF. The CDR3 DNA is TGTGCCAGCAGTTTAGCGGGGATTTCCTACAATGAGCAGTTCTTC.